This entry lists 21 T cell receptor beta chains sequenced from one sample in a study of blood T cell repertoires in COVID-19 (dated by TCRdb to 2019 to 2021). The method behind the library was the immunoSEQ multiplex PCR assay. The immuneACCESS repertoire file appears here via TCRdb, limited to in-frame rearrangements. These files lack a portion of the clones; in checked studies, under half of the deficit traces to unresolved V genes, and the cause of the others is not known. Recorded for this sample are 200,000 to 300,000 clones; around 80% of them occurred a single time. 2% to 2.5% of the sample is taken by the ten largest. The material sequenced was peripheral blood. The receptors originated from a man aged 40-55 years who had recovered from COVID-19.

This clone has only one observation. This chain uses TRBV5-4 with TRBJ2-2; 10 bases are a match to TRBD1. V lost 4 bases to trimming and J lost 6 bases; unmatched junction nucleotides: 9. CDR1 is SGHNT and CDR2 is YYREEE in the germline V gene (reference sequence). This CDR3 region has 16 residues. CDR3 loop: CASSQHDRGRAGELFF. CDR3 DNA sequence: TGTGCCAGCAGCCAACACGACAGGGGGCGCGCCGGGGAGCTGTTTTTT.

This chain uses TRBV10-3 with TRBJ1-2; maybe TRBD1 (6 bases). This CDR3 is 14 amino acids long. The V end lost 3 bases, the J end lost 0 bases, and 8 bases lay between the germline ends. The germline gives CDR1 ENHRY, CDR2 SYGVKD. The CDR3 sequence is CAISEGTTNYGYTF. The CDR3 region has the DNA TGTGCCATCAGTGAAGGGACAACTAACTATGGCTACACCTTC.

The table lists this clone with a count of one. The rearrangement uses TRBV3-1 (or the pseudogene TRBV3-2) and TRBJ1-1; tentatively, D is TRBD1 (5 bases). The V gene lost 6 bases and the J gene lost 3 bases, with 14 bases spanning the gap. CDR1 is LGHDT and CDR2 is YNNKEL in the germline V gene (reference sequence). The CDR3 has 14 residues. The CDR3 region has the DNA TGTGCCAGCAGGCGGATCGGAGGGGACACTGAAGCTTTCTTT. This gives the protein CASRRIGGDTEAFF.

The chain couples TRBV19 to TRBJ1-1; maybe TRBD1 (5 bases). The CDR3 is made up of 14 amino acids. Germline V lookup: CDR1 LNHDA, CDR2 SQIVND (reference sequence). V was clipped by 7 bases and J by 3 bases, with 15 bases between them. CDR3 loop: CASKFQGLDTEAFF. Here the CDR3 DNA reads TGTGCCAGTAAGTTTCAGGGACTCGACACTGAAGCTTTCTTT.

The chain combines TRBV18 with TRBJ2-7; unclear D gene. Germline lookup yields CDR1 KGHSH and CDR2 LQKENI. The germline V and J ends were trimmed by 3 bases and 4 bases, with 7 bases remaining between them. This CDR3 has 12 amino acids. Written as DNA, the CDR3 is TGTGCCAGCTCACCGCAGGAATACGAGCAGTACTTC. Protein product: CASSPQEYEQYF.

The V call is TRBV12-5, the J call TRBJ1-6, with a possible D match to TRBD1 (6 bases). The CDR3 runs 19 residues. From germline, CDR1 is LGHNT and CDR2 FRNRAP. Trimming removed 0 bases at V and 10 bases at J, with 25 bases between. CDR3 in DNA: TGTGCTAGTGGTTTGGTACTAAACCGGGACACCCGAATGAAATCACCCCTCCACTTT. It specifies CASGLVLNRDTRMKSPLHF.

This clone was observed a single time. Within the sample, other DNA sequences also encode this same CDR3. The gene calls are TRBV15 and TRBJ2-2, with 7 bases that match TRBD2. V was pared by 0 bases and J by 0 bases, with 1 base of the junction left unmatched. CDR3 size: 16 residues. Looked up from germline, CDR1 is LNHNV and CDR2 is YYDKDF (reference sequence). The DNA for the CDR3 is TGTGCCACCAGCAGAGATCGGGGGGCGAACACCGGGGAGCTGTTTTTT. This gives the protein CATSRDRGANTGELFF.

This chain uses TRBV5-1 with TRBJ2-2; the match to TRBD1 covers 7 bases. Germline CDR1 is SGHRS and CDR2 is YFSETQ. The CDR3 is 15 residues long. Trimming removed 7 bases from V and 0 bases from J; junction bases left unmatched: 6. CDR3 protein: CASRPGTANTGELFF. CDR3 sequence (DNA): TGCGCCAGCCGACCCGGGACAGCGAACACCGGGGAGCTGTTTTTT.

The CDR3 DNA reads as TGTGCCAGCAGCCTGCCGGGACAGGGGTTTGGTGGCTACACCTTC. Amino acid sequence: CASSLPGQGFGGYTF. The chain has TRBV5-4 and TRBJ1-2; 10 bases align to TRBD1. CDR1 SGHNT and CDR2 YYREEE come from the germline V gene (reference sequence). The junction had 10 bases not matched to a gene; V was cut back by 4 bases and J by 7 bases. This CDR3 contains 15 residues.

The V and J genes are TRBV7-8 and TRBJ1-4; D gene uncertain. CDR1 is SGHVS and CDR2 is FQNEAQ in the germline V gene. Trimming took off 5 bases at V and 7 bases at J, with 8 bases between the two ends. The CDR3 runs to 12 residues. CDR3 in amino acids: CASSLSVEKLFF. DNA for the CDR3: TGTGCCAGCAGCCTTTCGGTTGAAAAACTGTTTTTT.

The J gene is TRBJ2-7, the V gene TRBV11-2, with 10 bases that match TRBD2. V lost 3 bases to trimming and J lost 2 bases; unmatched junction nucleotides: 4. The CDR3 runs 15 residues. From germline, CDR1 is SGHAT and CDR2 FQNNGV. This CDR3 reads CASSFGTSVTYEQYF. The CDR3 nucleotides read TGTGCCAGCAGCTTCGGGACTAGCGTCACCTACGAGCAGTACTTC.

The rearrangement links TRBV5-1 to TRBJ2-7; no clear D. The CDR3 sequence is 15 residues long. The germline V gene has CDR1 SGHRS and CDR2 YFSETQ. Trimming stripped 2 bases from V and 3 bases from J, with 15 bases between. The CDR3 DNA reads TGCGCCAGCAGCTTTGGGTCGAGTAACTACTACGAGCAGTACTTC. Encoded protein: CASSFGSSNYYEQYF.

In this sample, this clone turned up a few times. The V gene is TRBV4-1, the J gene TRBJ1-2; D remains ambiguous. The CDR3 has 15 amino acids. Trimming cost V 3 bases and J 1 base, with 12 bases left between them. Germline lookup yields CDR1 MGHRA and CDR2 YSYEKL. CDR3 residues: CASSHNRPFNYGYTF. The CDR3 nucleotides read TGCGCCAGCAGCCACAACAGACCGTTTAACTATGGCTACACCTTC.

CDR3 protein: CASSGGGGTDTQYF. The DNA for the CDR3 is TGTGCCAGCAGCGGAGGGGGCGGCACAGATACGCAGTATTTT. V and J are TRBV9 and TRBJ2-3; 7 nucleotides line up with TRBD1. From germline, CDR1 is SGDLS and CDR2 YYNGEE. The CDR3 is 14 residues long. V lost 3 bases and J lost 1; bases outside the gene matches: 2.

This clone was seen a handful of times. This chain uses TRBV6-6 with TRBJ2-7, with TRBD1 as a possible D gene (6 bases). Between the trimmed V and J ends, which lost 4 bases and 2 bases, there was a span of 15 bases. This CDR3 is 15 amino acids long. CDR1 is MNHNY, CDR2 SVGAGI, per germline (reference sequence). The CDR3 loop is CASSSPLRDTYEQYF. The CDR3 region has the DNA TGTGCCAGCAGTTCCCCTCTCCGGGACACCTACGAGCAGTACTTC.

J is TRBJ1-5 and V is TRBV5-6, with 9 bases aligning to TRBD1. Trimming took 6 bases from V and 5 from J; bases not matched to a gene: 9. Germline CDR1 SGHDT, CDR2 YYEEEE. This CDR3 comprises 15 residues. The CDR3 here is CASTKLQGAHQPQHF. The CDR3 DNA reads as TGTGCCAGCACAAAACTACAGGGGGCCCATCAGCCCCAGCATTTT.

Note on this clone: The sample has other DNA sequences that encode this CDR3 too. The chain recombines TRBV5-4 with TRBJ2-5; D gene ambiguous. This CDR3 comprises 13 residues. Trimming cost V 0 bases and J 2 bases, with 5 bases left between them. Germline V gene data show CDR1 as SGHNT and CDR2 as YYREEE (reference sequence). DNA of the CDR3: TGTGCCAGCAGCTTGGGGCAGCAAGAGACCCAGTACTTC. It yields the protein CASSLGQQETQYF.

The V gene is TRBV3-1 (or the pseudogene TRBV3-2), the J gene TRBJ2-5; D is perhaps TRBD2 (5 bases). CDR1 and CDR2 from the germline V gene are LGHDT and YNNKEL (reference sequence). V was pared by 0 bases and J by 10 bases, with 21 bases between. CDR3 size: 16 residues. CDR3 nucleotides: TGTGCCAGCAGCCAAGATTCGCAGTTGGCTACCCGGGGCCAGTACTTC. Its protein is CASSQDSQLATRGQYF.

This clone was detected once. V and J are TRBV11-2 and TRBJ1-6, with D possibly matching TRBD1 (5 bases). Trimming left V 1 base short and J 9 bases short, with 19 bases between. This CDR3 is 17 amino acids long. Germline lookup yields CDR1 SGHAT and CDR2 FQNNGV. CDR3 bases: TGTGCCAGCAGCTTAGGAGGGCGTGGGGGGGTCGGTTCACCCCTCCACTTT. Its translation is CASSLGGRGGVGSPLHF.

J is TRBJ1-2 and V is TRBV5-1; 9 positions agree with TRBD1. Trimming at V came to 8 bases and at J to 2 bases, leaving 10 bases not matched to a gene. CDR3 size: 15 residues. In germline, CDR1 is SGHRS, CDR2 YFSETQ. Here the CDR3 DNA reads TGCGCCAGTAGACAGGGGGACGGGGTAAACTATGGCTACACCTTC. This codes for CASRQGDGVNYGYTF.

The V gene is TRBV2, the J gene TRBJ2-2, with 7 positions matching TRBD1. The germline CDR1 and CDR2 sequences are SNHLY and FYNNEI. CDR3 length: 15 residues. The V gene end was trimmed by 5 bases and the J gene end by 4 bases; junction bases not matched to a gene: 7. The CDR3 sequence is CASSRRGSPTGELFF. Here the CDR3 DNA reads TGTGCCAGCAGTCGCAGGGGGTCTCCCACCGGGGAGCTGTTTTTT.